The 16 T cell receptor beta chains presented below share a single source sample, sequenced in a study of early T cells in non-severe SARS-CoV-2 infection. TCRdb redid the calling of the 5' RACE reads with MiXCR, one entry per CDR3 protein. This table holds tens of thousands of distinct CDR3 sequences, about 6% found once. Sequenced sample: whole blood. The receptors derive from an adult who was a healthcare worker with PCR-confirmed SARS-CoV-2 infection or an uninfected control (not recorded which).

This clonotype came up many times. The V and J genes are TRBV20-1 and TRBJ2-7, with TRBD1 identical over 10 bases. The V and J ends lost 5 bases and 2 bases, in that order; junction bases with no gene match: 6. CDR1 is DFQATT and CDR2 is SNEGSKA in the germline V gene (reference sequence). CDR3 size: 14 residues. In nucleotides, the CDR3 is TGCAGTGCTGGTGCCGGGACAGGGGCCTACGAGCAGTACTTC. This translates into CSAGAGTGAYEQYF.

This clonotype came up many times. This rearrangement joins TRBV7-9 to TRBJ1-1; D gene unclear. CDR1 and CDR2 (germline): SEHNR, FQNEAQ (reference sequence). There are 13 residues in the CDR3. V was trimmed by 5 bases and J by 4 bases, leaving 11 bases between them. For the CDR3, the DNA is TGTGCCAGCAGCCTAGGACCCCCCACTGAAGCTTTCTTT. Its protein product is CASSLGPPTEAFF. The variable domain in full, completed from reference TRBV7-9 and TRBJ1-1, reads DTGVSQNPRHKITKRGQNVTFRCDPISEHNRLYWYRQTLGQGPEFLTYFQNEAQLEKSRLLSDRFSAERPKGSFSTLEIQRTEQGDSAMYLCASSLGPPTEAFFGQGTRLTVV.

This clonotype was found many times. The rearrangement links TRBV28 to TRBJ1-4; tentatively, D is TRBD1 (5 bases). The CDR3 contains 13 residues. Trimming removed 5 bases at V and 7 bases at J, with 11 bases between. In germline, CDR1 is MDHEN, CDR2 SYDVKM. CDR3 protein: CASSPPGTEKLFF. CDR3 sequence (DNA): TGTGCCAGCAGTCCTCCGGGGACTGAAAAACTGTTTTTT.

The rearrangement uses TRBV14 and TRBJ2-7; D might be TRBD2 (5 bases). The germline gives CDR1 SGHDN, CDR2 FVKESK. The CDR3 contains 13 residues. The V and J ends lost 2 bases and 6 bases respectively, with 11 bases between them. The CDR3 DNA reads TGTGCCAGCAGCCAATACTCAGGAGGCGAGCAGTACTTC. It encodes CASSQYSGGEQYF.

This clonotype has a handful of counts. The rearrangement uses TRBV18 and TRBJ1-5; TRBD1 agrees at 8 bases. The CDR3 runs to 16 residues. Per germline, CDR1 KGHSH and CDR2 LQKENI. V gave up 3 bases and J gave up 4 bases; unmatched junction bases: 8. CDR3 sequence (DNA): TGTGCCAGCTCACCGGGCTCCAGGGGGCGGAATCAGCCCCAGCATTTT. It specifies CASSPGSRGRNQPQHF.

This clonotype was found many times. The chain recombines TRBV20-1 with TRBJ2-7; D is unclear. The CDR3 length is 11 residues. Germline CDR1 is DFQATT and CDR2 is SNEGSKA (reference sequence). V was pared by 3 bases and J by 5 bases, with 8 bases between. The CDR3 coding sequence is TGCAGTGCTAGTCTAGAGCACGAGCAGTACTTC. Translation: CSASLEHEQYF.

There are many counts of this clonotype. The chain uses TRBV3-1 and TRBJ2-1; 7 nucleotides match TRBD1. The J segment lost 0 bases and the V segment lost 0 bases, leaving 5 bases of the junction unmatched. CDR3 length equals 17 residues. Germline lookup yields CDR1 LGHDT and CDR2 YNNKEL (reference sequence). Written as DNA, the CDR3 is TGTGCCAGCAGCCAAGACCGGGACAGCTACTCCTACAATGAGCAGTTCTTC. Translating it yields CASSQDRDSYSYNEQFF.

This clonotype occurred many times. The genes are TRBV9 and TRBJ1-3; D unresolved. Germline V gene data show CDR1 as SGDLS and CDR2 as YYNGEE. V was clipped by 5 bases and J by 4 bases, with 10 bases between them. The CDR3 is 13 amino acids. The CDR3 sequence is CASSGWSGNTIYF. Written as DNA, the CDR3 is TGTGCCAGCAGTGGGTGGTCCGGAAACACCATATATTTT. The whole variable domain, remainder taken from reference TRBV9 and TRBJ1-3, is DSGVTQTPKHLITATGQRVTLRCSPRSGDLSVYWYQQSLDQGLQFLIQYYNGEERAKGNILERFSAQQFPDLHSELNLSSLELGDSALYFCASSGWSGNTIYFGEGSWLTVV.

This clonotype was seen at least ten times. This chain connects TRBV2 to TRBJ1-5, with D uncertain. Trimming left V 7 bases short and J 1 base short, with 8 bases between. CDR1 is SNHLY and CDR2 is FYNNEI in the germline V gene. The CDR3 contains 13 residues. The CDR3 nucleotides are TGTGCCAGCAAACCCGACAGCAATCAGCCCCAGCATTTT. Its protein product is CASKPDSNQPQHF.

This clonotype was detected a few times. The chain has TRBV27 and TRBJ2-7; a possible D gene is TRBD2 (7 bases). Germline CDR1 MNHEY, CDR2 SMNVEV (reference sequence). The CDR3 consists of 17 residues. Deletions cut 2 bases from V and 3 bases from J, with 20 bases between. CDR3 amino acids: CASSLAGGADSFYEQYF. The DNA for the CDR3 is TGTGCCAGCAGTTTAGCTGGGGGGGCAGACTCATTCTACGAGCAGTACTTC.

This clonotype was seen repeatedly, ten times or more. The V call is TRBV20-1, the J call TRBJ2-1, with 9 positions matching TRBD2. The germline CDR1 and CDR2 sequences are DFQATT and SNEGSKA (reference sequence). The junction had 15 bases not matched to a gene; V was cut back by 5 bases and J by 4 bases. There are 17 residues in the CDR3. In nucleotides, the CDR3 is TGCAGTGCTCCCCCGAGTAGCGGGAGTGGCCTATACAATGAGCAGTTCTTC. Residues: CSAPPSSGSGLYNEQFF.

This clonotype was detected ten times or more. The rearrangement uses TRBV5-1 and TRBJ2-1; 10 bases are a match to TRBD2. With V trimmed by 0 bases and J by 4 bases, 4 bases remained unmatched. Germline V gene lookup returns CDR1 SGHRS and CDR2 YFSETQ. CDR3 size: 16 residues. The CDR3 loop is CASSLARLAGYNEQFF. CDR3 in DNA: TGCGCCAGCAGCTTGGCCCGACTAGCGGGTTACAATGAGCAGTTCTTC.

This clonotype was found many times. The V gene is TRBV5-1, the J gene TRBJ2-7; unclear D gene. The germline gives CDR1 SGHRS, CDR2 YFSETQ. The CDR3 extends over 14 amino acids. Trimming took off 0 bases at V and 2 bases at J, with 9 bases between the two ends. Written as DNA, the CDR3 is TGCGCCAGCAGCTTGGGACCGAGTACCTACGAGCAGTACTTC. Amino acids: CASSLGPSTYEQYF.

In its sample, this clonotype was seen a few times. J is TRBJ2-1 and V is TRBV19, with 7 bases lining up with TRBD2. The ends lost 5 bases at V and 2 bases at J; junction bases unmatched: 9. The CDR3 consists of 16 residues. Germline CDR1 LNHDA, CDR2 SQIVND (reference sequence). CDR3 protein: CASSSGPGLPYNEQFF. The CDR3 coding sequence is TGTGCCAGTAGTTCCGGGCCGGGACTACCCTACAATGAGCAGTTCTTC.

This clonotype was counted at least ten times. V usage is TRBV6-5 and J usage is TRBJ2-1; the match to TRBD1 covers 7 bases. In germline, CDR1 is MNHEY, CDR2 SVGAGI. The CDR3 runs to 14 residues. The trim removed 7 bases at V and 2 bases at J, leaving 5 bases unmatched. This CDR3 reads CASMTRGPYNEQFF. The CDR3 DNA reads TGTGCCAGCATGACGAGGGGGCCCTACAATGAGCAGTTCTTC.

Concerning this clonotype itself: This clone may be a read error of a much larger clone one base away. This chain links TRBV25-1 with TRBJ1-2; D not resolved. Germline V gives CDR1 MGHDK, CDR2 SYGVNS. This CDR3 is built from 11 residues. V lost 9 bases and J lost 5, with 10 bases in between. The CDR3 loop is CASYDGYGYTF. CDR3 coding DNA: TGTGCCAGTTACGATGGGTATGGCTACACCTTC.